This TCR beta chain was sequenced in a study of the immune and genomic landscape of osteosarcoma. This clone has a handful of counts. With 5 bases removed from V and 5 bases from J, the gap between germline ends came to 16 bases. The CDR3 consists of 14 residues. The germline V gene has CDR1 SGHAT and CDR2 FQNNGV. The method was immunoSEQ multiplex PCR; TCRdb's version includes in-frame clones alone and lacks a portion of them. This sample has about 720 clones, with approximately 80% found just once. The receptor was derived from a woman aged 55-70 years with osteosarcoma. The specimen was tumor tissue from a local recurrence in the calf muscle. The rearrangement links TRBV11-2 to TRBJ2-7, with D possibly TRBD1 on 6 matching bases. CDR3 residues: CASSLSDRLDEQYF. CDR3 coding DNA: TGTGCCAGCAGCCTGTCCGACAGGTTAGACGAGCAGTACTTC.